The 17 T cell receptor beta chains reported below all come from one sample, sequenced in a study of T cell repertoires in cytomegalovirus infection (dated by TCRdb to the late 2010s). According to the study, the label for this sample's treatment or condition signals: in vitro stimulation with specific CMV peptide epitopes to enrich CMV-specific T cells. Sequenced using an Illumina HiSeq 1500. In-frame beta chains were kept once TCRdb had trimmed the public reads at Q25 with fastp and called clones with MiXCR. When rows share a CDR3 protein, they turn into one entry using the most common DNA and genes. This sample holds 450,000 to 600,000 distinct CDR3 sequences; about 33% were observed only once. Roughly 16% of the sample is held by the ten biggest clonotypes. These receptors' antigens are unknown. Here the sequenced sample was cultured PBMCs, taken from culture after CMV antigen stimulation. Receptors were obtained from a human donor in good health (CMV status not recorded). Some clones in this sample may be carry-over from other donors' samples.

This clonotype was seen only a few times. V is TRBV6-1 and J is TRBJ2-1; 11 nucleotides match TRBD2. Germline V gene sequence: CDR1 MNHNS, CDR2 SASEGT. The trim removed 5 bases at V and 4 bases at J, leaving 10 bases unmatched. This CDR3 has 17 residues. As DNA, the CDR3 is TGTGCCAGCAGTCCGATAAGACTAGCGGGAATATACAATGAGCAGTTCTTC. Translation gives CASSPIRLAGIYNEQFF.

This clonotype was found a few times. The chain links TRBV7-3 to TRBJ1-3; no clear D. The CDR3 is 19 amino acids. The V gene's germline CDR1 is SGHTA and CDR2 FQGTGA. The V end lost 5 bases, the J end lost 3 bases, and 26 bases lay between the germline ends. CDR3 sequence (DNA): TGTGCCAGCAGCCCCCCGTCGAGTCGGGTCGGAGCAGATGGAAACACCATATATTTT. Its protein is CASSPPSSRVGADGNTIYF.

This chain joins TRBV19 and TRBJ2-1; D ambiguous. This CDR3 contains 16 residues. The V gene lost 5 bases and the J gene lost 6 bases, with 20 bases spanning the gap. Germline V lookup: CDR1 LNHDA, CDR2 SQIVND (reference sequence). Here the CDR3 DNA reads TGTGCCAGTAGTCCCCCATGGCGGACGCCGCTCAATGAGCAGTTCTTC. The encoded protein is CASSPPWRTPLNEQFF.

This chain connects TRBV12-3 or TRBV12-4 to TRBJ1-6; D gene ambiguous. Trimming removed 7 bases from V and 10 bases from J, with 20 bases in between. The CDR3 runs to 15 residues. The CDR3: CASTTDPLRASPLHF. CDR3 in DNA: TGTGCCAGCACCACGGACCCGTTACGGGCGTCACCCCTCCACTTT.

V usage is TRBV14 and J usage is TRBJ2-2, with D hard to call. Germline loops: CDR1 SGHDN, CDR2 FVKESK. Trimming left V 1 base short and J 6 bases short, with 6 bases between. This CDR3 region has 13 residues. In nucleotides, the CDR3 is TGTGCCAGCAGCCAAGTAGGAGCCGGGGAGCTGTTTTTT. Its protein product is CASSQVGAGELFF. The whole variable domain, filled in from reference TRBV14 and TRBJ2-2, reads EAGVTQFPSHSVIEKGQTVTLRCDPISGHDNLYWYRRVMGKEIKFLLHFVKESKQDESGMPNNRFLAERTGGTYSTLKVQPAELEDSGVYFCASSQVGAGELFFGEGSRLTVL.

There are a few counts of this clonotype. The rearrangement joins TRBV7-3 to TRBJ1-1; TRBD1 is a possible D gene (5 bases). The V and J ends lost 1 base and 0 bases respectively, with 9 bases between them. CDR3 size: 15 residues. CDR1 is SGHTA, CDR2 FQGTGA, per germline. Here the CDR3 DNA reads TGTGCCAGCAGCTTAAGTGGGGGGATGAACACTGAAGCTTTCTTT. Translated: CASSLSGGMNTEAFF.

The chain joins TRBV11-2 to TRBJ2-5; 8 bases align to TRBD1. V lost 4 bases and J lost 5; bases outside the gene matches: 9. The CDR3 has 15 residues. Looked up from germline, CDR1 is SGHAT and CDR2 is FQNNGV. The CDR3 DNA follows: TGTGCCAGCAGCTCCTTACAGGGGGACGGGGAGACCCAGTACTTC. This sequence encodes CASSSLQGDGETQYF.

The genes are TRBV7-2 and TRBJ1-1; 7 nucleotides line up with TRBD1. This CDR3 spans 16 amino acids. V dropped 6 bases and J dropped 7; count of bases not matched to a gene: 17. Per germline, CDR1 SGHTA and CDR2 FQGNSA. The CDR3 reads CASRSGQATLDNEAFF. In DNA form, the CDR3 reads TGTGCCAGCAGGTCAGGACAGGCGACCTTAGACAATGAAGCTTTCTTT.

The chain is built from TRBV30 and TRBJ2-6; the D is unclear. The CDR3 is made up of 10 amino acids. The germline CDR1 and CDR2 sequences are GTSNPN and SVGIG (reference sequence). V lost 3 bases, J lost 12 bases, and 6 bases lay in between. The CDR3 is CAWSPSVLTF. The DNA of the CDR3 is TGTGCCTGGAGCCCTAGCGTCCTGACTTTC.

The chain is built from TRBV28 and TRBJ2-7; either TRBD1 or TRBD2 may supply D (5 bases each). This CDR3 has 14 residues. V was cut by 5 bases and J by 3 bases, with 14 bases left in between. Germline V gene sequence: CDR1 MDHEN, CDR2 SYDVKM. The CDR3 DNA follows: TGTGCCAGCAGTGGCCGGGACCCCGGCTACGAGCAGTACGTC. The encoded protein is CASSGRDPGYEQYV.

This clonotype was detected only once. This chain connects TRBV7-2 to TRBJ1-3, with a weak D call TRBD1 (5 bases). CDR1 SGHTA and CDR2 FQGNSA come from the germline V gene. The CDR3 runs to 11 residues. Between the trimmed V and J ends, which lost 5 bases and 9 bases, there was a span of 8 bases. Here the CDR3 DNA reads TGTGCCAGCAGCCCGGGGGTCACCATATATTTT. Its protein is CASSPGVTIYF.

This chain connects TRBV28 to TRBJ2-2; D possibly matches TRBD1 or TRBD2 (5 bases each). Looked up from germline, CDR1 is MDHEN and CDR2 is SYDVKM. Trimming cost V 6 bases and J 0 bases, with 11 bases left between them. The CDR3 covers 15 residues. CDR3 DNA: TGTGCCAGCAGATCCGGGACCCCGAACACCGGGGAGCTGTTTTTT. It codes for CASRSGTPNTGELFF.

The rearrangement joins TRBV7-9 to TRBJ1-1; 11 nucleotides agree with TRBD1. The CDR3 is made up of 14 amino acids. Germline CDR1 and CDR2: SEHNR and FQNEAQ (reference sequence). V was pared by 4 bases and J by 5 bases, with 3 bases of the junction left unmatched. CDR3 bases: TGTGCCAGCAGCTATGGACAGGGGGCTACTGAAGCTTTCTTT. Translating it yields CASSYGQGATEAFF.

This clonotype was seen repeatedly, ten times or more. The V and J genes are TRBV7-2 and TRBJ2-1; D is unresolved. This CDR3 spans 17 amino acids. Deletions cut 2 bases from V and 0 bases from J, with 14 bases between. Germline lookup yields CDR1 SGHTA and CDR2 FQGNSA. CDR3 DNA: TGTGCCAGCAGCTTAATCGGCTTGAGCCTCTCCTACAATGAGCAGTTCTTC. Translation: CASSLIGLSLSYNEQFF.

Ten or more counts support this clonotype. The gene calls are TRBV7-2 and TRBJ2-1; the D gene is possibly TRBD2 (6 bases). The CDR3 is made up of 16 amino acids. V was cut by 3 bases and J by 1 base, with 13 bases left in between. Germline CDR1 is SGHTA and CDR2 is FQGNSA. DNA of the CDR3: TGTGCCAGCAGCTTGATCGGGGGAACATCCTACAATGAGCAGTTCTTC. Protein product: CASSLIGGTSYNEQFF.

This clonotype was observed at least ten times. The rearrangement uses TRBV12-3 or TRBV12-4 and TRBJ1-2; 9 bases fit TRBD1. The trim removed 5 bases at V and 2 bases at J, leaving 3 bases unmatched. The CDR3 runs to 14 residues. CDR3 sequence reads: CASSRGQGNYGYTF. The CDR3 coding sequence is TGTGCCAGCAGTCGGGGACAGGGAAACTATGGCTACACCTTC.

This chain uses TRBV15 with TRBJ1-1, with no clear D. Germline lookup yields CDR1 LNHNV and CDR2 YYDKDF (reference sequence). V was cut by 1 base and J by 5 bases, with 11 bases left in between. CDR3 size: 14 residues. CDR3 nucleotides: TGTGCCACCAGCAGAGGAGGGTTCGAAACTGAAGCTTTCTTT. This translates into CATSRGGFETEAFF.